The 12 T cell receptor beta chains presented below share a single source sample, sequenced in a study of esophageal squamous cell carcinoma under preoperative chemotherapy. Each CDR3 protein gets one entry after TCRdb re-called the PCR reads with MiXCR. The sample shows over 25,000 distinct CDR3 sequences, 40% to 60% of them seen only once. Time point meaning: after preoperative PTX-NDP chemotherapy. Sampling was done from a patient given preoperative chemotherapy. All receptors derive from a human donor with esophageal squamous cell carcinoma. The donor label of this sample is uncertain.

This clonotype was found a few times. With a much larger clone just one base away, this may be a read error. V gene TRBV6-1 combines with J gene TRBJ2-1; D uncertain. V was cut by 6 bases and J by 10 bases, with 16 bases left in between. The CDR3 runs to 13 residues. The germline V gene encodes CDR1 MNHNS and CDR2 SASEGT. The CDR3 region has the DNA TGTGCCAGCAGCCGACGGAAATCCTACGAGCAGTTCTTC. Translation: CASSRRKSYEQFF.

This clonotype appeared many times. The gene calls are TRBV7-2 and TRBJ2-5; 9 bases map to TRBD2. This CDR3 is built from 14 residues. Germline V lookup: CDR1 SGHTA, CDR2 FQGNSA. V lost 5 bases and J lost 11; bases outside the gene matches: 12. The CDR3 DNA follows: TGTGCCAGCAGCCCAGATTTAGCGGGAGTAGGGCAGTACTTC. Translated, it gives CASSPDLAGVGQYF.

About this clonotype itself: At one boundary the junction diverges from the germline segment, which might be a read error. The chain couples TRBV10-3 to TRBJ2-3; 7 nucleotides align to TRBD1. This CDR3 comprises 15 residues. Germline-derived CDR1 and CDR2 are ENHRY and SYGVKD. The CDR3 region is CAISVQAVSTGAQFF. CDR3 nucleotides: TGTGCCATCAGTGTCCAGGCAGTAAGCACAGGGGCGCAGTTTTTT.

Concerning this clonotype: A junction boundary mismatches the germline segment, possibly from a read error. DNA of the CDR3: TGTGCCAGGGGTCTTGGGGGCGGGGCCGGAGATACGCAGTACTTT. Its protein product is CARGLGGGAGDTQYF. The V gene is TRBV6-4, the J gene TRBJ2-3; D may be TRBD1 or TRBD2 (6 bases each). The CDR3 is made up of 15 amino acids. Germline V CDR1 and CDR2: MRHNA, SNTAGT.

The chain recombines TRBV11-2 with TRBJ2-3, with D unresolved. TRBJ2-2 explains the end of the DNA better; the J call may be wrong. This CDR3 has 17 amino acids. Germline-derived CDR1 and CDR2 are SGHAT and FQNNGV. The DNA for the CDR3 is TGTGCCAGCAGCTTAGTCATGGGCTCTGGGATAACCGATGAGCTGTTTTTT. It yields the protein CASSLVMGSGITDELFF.

There are many counts of this clonotype. V is TRBV11-2 and J is TRBJ2-5; 8 positions agree with TRBD2. Germline lookup yields CDR1 SGHAT and CDR2 FQNNGV. The J segment lost 11 bases and the V segment lost 0 bases, leaving 8 bases of the junction unmatched. The CDR3 covers 14 residues. The CDR3 region is CASSLEGGGRRQYF. CDR3 nucleotides: TGTGCCAGCAGCTTAGAAGGCGGGGGGCGCCGGCAGTACTTC.

With regard to this clonotype: At one boundary the junction diverges from the germline segment, which might be a read error. The chain links TRBV7-6 to TRBJ2-3; D gene unclear. The CDR3 extends over 16 amino acids. Looked up from germline, CDR1 is SGHVS and CDR2 is FNYEAQ. The CDR3 protein is CASSPYGGCGTDTQYF. CDR3 coding DNA: TGTGCCAGCAGCCCCTATGGCGGCTGTGGCACAGATACGCAGTATTTC.

This clonotype was picked up many times. V gene TRBV7-2 combines with J gene TRBJ1-5; tentative D call: TRBD1 (5 bases). Trimming shortened V by 0 bases and J by 5 bases, and 5 bases separated the two germline ends. The CDR3 consists of 13 residues. Germline CDR1 SGHTA, CDR2 FQGNSA. CDR3 bases: TGTGCCAGCAGCTTAGCCAGGGATCAGCCCCAGCATTTT. This sequence encodes CASSLARDQPQHF.

This clonotype was found a few times. The chain combines TRBV11-1 with TRBJ2-3, with 9 bases that match TRBD1. The DNA end lines up better with TRBJ2-7; the J call may be wrong. Germline-derived CDR1 and CDR2 are SGHAT and FQDESV (reference sequence). CDR3 length: 17 residues. In DNA form, the CDR3 reads TGTGCCAGCAGCTTCGAAGCCGGGACAGGGAATGTAGATATGCAGTACTTC. It encodes CASSFEAGTGNVDMQYF.

The V and J genes are TRBV7-3 and TRBJ2-3; TRBD2 agrees at 14 bases. The J call may be faulty, since TRBJ2-1 better matches the DNA end. The CDR3 totals 16 residues. In germline, CDR1 is SGHTA, CDR2 FQGTGA. The CDR3 loop reads CASGTGTSGRANEQFF. CDR3 coding DNA: TGTGCCAGCGGGACCGGGACTAGCGGGAGAGCCAATGAGCAGTTCTTC.

The V call is TRBV20-1, the J call TRBJ2-5; D is perhaps TRBD1 (6 bases). The J call is uncertain, as TRBJ2-7 better fits the DNA end. Germline-derived CDR1 and CDR2 are DFQATT and SNEGSKA (reference sequence). The CDR3 is made up of 14 amino acids. CDR3 nucleotide sequence: TGCAGTCCGAGTGGGGCAGGGGTAATCTACGAGCAGTACTTC. As protein: CSPSGAGVIYEQYF.

The chain joins TRBV12-3 or TRBV12-4 to TRBJ2-5; D possibly corresponds to TRBD2 (5 bases). Trimming removed 1 base at V and 0 bases at J, with 12 bases between. There are 16 residues in the CDR3. CDR3 region: CASSLGPGTYQETQYF. CDR3 nucleotide sequence: TGTGCCAGCAGTTTAGGCCCGGGAACGTACCAAGAGACCCAGTACTTC.